The 10 T cell receptor beta chains below were found in one sample sequenced in a study of CD8+CD57+ T cells in acquired aplastic anemia. An expansion of CD8+CD57+ cells by flow cytometry had been shown in patients chosen for sequencing. Genomic DNA acted as the template from which TCR beta VDJ combination and CDR3 sequence profiling were carried out. TCRdb re-derived calls from the reads in MiXCR, one entry per CDR3 protein. The sample comprises under 500,000 distinct CDR3 sequences, around 32% of which are singletons, and around 0.82% rests with the top ten. Sequenced input: sorted CD4+, CD8+, or CD8+CD57+ T cells (not recorded which) from PBMCs. The receptors were sampled from a human donor with aplastic anemia.

The V call is TRBV5-8, the J call TRBJ2-3, with TRBD2 as a possible D gene (5 bases). The CDR3 sequence is 13 residues long. Germline values: CDR1 SGHTS, CDR2 YDEGEE. The V gene lost 4 bases and the J gene lost 10 bases, with 16 bases spanning the gap. Here the CDR3 reads CASSLDRGAPQYF. The DNA for the CDR3 is TGTGCCAGCAGCCTGGATCGGGGTGCTCCGCAGTATTTT.

In the case of this clonotype: A read error is possible here, since a much larger clone lies one base away. This rearrangement joins TRBV7-2 to TRBJ1-1, with D perhaps matching TRBD1 (6 bases). Germline V CDR1 and CDR2: SGHTA, FQGNSA. The CDR3 loop spans 13 amino acids. Trimming pared 1 base from V and 6 bases from J, leaving 9 bases between. CDR3 region: CASSLVEGAEAFF. In nucleotides, the CDR3 is TGTGCCAGCAGCTTAGTCGAGGGGGCTGAAGCTTTCTTT.

About this clonotype: A clone one base away is much larger, so this may be a read error. The V gene is TRBV7-3, the J gene TRBJ2-7; 8 nucleotides match TRBD2. The CDR3 sequence is 15 residues long. The germline CDR1 and CDR2 sequences are SGHTA and FQGTGA. Trimming took 2 bases from V and 3 from J; bases not matched to a gene: 6. The CDR3 region is CASSLGGGSDYEQYF. The CDR3 DNA is TGTGCCAGCAGCTTAGGCGGGGGGTCCGACTACGAGCAGTACTTC.

This clonotype has at least ten counts. The genes are TRBV25-1 and TRBJ1-2; 9 positions match TRBD1. CDR3 length: 14 amino acids. In germline, CDR1 is MGHDK, CDR2 SYGVNS. Trimming cost V 3 bases and J 7 bases; bases outside gene matches: 6. CDR3 nucleotides: TGTGCCAGCAGTGACTGGACAGGGGTGGGTGGCTACACCTTC. It encodes CASSDWTGVGGYTF.

This clonotype came up a few times. The V call is TRBV6-5, the J call TRBJ2-7; 9 positions match TRBD2. Germline CDR1 is MNHEY and CDR2 is SVGAGI. The CDR3 length is 17 residues. The V gene end was trimmed by 0 bases and the J gene end by 3 bases; junction bases not matched to a gene: 9. CDR3 sequence (DNA): TGTGCCAGCAGTTACTCGAAAAGGCTAGCGGGATACTACGAGCAGTACTTC. Protein sequence: CASSYSKRLAGYYEQYF.

This clonotype was counted many times. The CDR3 region has the DNA TGCAGCGTTGATGTCGGGGGAGGAACCGGGGAGCTGTTTTTT. This translates into CSVDVGGGTGELFF. The chain joins TRBV29-1 to TRBJ2-2; a possible D gene is TRBD2 (6 bases). The CDR3 has 14 amino acids. CDR1 and CDR2 from the germline V gene are SQVTM and ANQGSEA. V gave up 3 bases and J gave up 5 bases, with 13 bases separating them.

CDR3 residues: CASSFGPAPATNEQFF. CDR3 coding DNA: TGTGCCAGCAGTTTTGGTCCAGCCCCCGCGACCAATGAGCAGTTCTTC. The J gene is TRBJ2-1, the V gene TRBV12-3 or TRBV12-4, with no clear D. V lost 3 bases and J 6 bases, leaving 18 bases between the germline ends. The CDR3 totals 16 residues.

In this sample, this clonotype turned up many times. The chain joins TRBV5-5 to TRBJ1-2; D is undetermined. Germline values: CDR1 SGHKS, CDR2 YYEKEE (reference sequence). The V and J ends lost 5 bases and 8 bases respectively, with 13 bases between them. The CDR3 sequence is 12 residues long. CDR3 sequence: CASRSGSDGYTF. CDR3 sequence (DNA): TGTGCCAGCAGATCAGGTTCCGACGGCTACACCTTC. The full variable domain, its missing parts supplied by reference TRBV5-5 and TRBJ1-2, is DAGVTQSPTHLIKTRGQQVTLRCSPISGHKSVSWYQQVLGQGPQFIFQYYEKEERGRGNFPDRFSARQFPNYSSELNVNALLLGDSALYLCASRSGSDGYTFGSGTRLTVV.

This clonotype has a count of ten or more. CDR3 nucleotide sequence: TGTGCCAGCAGCCATCGGACAGACGCACCCCTCCACTTT. It specifies CASSHRTDAPLHF. The genes are TRBV7-9 and TRBJ1-6; D may be TRBD1 (6 bases). This CDR3 comprises 13 residues. V shed 5 bases and J shed 11 bases, with 13 bases lying between them. Germline lookup yields CDR1 SEHNR and CDR2 FQNEAQ (reference sequence).

This clonotype was detected a few times. In DNA form, the CDR3 reads TGTGCCAGCAGAGCCGACAGGGCAACGAACACCGGGGAGCTGTTTTTT. Translation: CASRADRATNTGELFF. V is TRBV12-3 or TRBV12-4 and J is TRBJ2-2; 7 nucleotides line up with TRBD1. The length of the CDR3 is 16 residues. J gave up 0 bases and V 6 bases, and 7 bases lay outside the gene matches.